A single sample gave rise to the 13 T cell receptor beta chains below, sequenced in a study of T cells after yellow fever vaccination. TCRdb itself ran the 5' RACE reads through MiXCR, one entry per CDR3 protein. Seen here are some 300,000 distinct CDR3 sequences, 3.6% observed once, and the top ten hold roughly a quarter. Specimen: PBMCs, collected on the day of the yellow fever booster vaccination. Receptors originate from a man younger than 30 who received the YFV17D yellow fever vaccine.

V is TRBV29-1 and J is TRBJ2-1; D not certain. Germline CDR1 and CDR2: SQVTM and ANQGSEA. V lost 3 bases and J 4 bases, leaving 10 bases between the germline ends. The length of the CDR3 is 13 residues. CDR3 protein: CSVEVNIYNEQFF. The DNA for the CDR3 is TGCAGCGTTGAGGTCAACATATACAATGAGCAGTTCTTC.

This clonotype was seen at least ten times. The chain is built from TRBV11-1 and TRBJ2-3, with a weak D call TRBD1 (6 bases). Germline V gives CDR1 SGHAT, CDR2 FQDESV (reference sequence). V lost 6 bases to trimming and J lost 3 bases, with 19 bases between them. The CDR3 is made up of 16 amino acids. CDR3 DNA sequence: TGTGCCAGCAGGCCTCGACAGGCCCCATCAACAGATACGCAGTATTTT. Its translation is CASRPRQAPSTDTQYF.

This clonotype was seen only a few times. V is TRBV7-3 and J is TRBJ2-1, with 9 positions matching TRBD1. The ends lost 8 bases at V and 10 bases at J; junction bases unmatched: 6. CDR3 length equals 12 residues. Germline V gene data show CDR1 as SGHTA and CDR2 as FQGTGA. The DNA of the CDR3 is TGTGCCAGCGGGACAGGGAATGGGGAGCAGTTCTTC. Its translation: CASGTGNGEQFF.

A few counts support this clonotype. This chain connects TRBV27 to TRBJ1-2; 9 positions match TRBD1. Losses at the gene ends were 4 bases for V and 6 bases for J; bases not matched to a gene: 6. Germline assignment: CDR1 MNHEY and CDR2 SMNVEV (reference sequence). The CDR3 spans 14 residues. The CDR3 sequence is CASSSTGGLHGYTF. DNA of the CDR3: TGTGCCAGCAGTTCGACAGGGGGTTTGCATGGCTACACCTTC.

This clonotype was picked up a small number of times. This rearrangement joins TRBV6-1 to TRBJ2-4; D might be TRBD2 (6 bases). The CDR3 is made up of 18 amino acids. V lost 2 bases to trimming and J lost 1 base, with 18 bases between them. Germline V lookup: CDR1 MNHNS, CDR2 SASEGT. As DNA, the CDR3 is TGTGCCAGCAGTGAATGGGGGAGACTAGACGTGGCCAAAAACATTCAGTACTTC. Its translation is CASSEWGRLDVAKNIQYF.

This clonotype was observed many times. CDR3 sequence reads: CASSPAGPETQYF. In nucleotides, the CDR3 is TGTGCCAGCAGTCCGGCGGGCCCAGAGACCCAGTACTTC. The chain recombines TRBV12-3 or TRBV12-4 with TRBJ2-5; TRBD2 might be the D (5 bases). Deletions cut 5 bases from V and 4 bases from J, with 11 bases between. The CDR3 extends over 13 amino acids.

This clonotype came up many times. This chain uses TRBV11-1 with TRBJ2-3; no firm D call. Trimming cost V 5 bases and J 3 bases, with 15 bases left between them. The CDR3 is 15 amino acids. Germline CDR1 reads SGHAT; CDR2 reads FQDESV (reference sequence). DNA for the CDR3: TGTGCCAGCAGCGAACGGGCGGCCTTGACAGATACGCAGTATTTT. Amino acid sequence: CASSERAALTDTQYF.

There are many counts of this clonotype. The V gene is TRBV28, the J gene TRBJ1-5; the D gene is possibly TRBD1 (5 bases). Germline V CDR1 and CDR2: MDHEN, SYDVKM. V was clipped by 5 bases and J by 5 bases, with 19 bases between them. The CDR3 is 16 amino acids. CDR3 in DNA: TGTGCCAGCAGTCATGGGTCTAAGGGGCTTGATCAGCCCCAGCATTTT. It translates to CASSHGSKGLDQPQHF.

The chain carries TRBV6-2 or TRBV6-3 and TRBJ2-5; D assignment may be TRBD1 or TRBD2 (5 bases each). The CDR3 is 15 amino acids. The V end was cut by 2 bases, the J end by 0 bases, with 10 bases between. Germline assignment: CDR1 MNHEY and CDR2 SVGEGT. CDR3 amino acids: CASSYGGVNQETQYF. The CDR3 DNA reads as TGTGCCAGCAGTTACGGGGGTGTAAACCAAGAGACCCAGTACTTC.

This clonotype was counted at least ten times. The J gene is TRBJ2-3, the V gene TRBV29-1; 8 bases are a match to TRBD1. Per the germline V gene, CDR1 is SQVTM and CDR2 is ANQGSEA. Unmatched junction bases numbered 18, after V lost 5 bases and J lost 2 bases. There are 18 residues in the CDR3. The DNA for the CDR3 is TGCAGCGTTCTTGGCGGCTATAGCAGGGGGCGCGACACAGATACGCAGTATTTT. This sequence encodes CSVLGGYSRGRDTDTQYF.

There are a few counts of this clonotype. The chain links TRBV29-1 to TRBJ2-3; TRBD2 might be the D (5 bases). Trimming removed 6 bases at V and 4 bases at J, with 11 bases between. This CDR3 has 12 residues. Germline assignment: CDR1 SQVTM and CDR2 ANQGSEA. DNA of the CDR3: TGCAGCGTCCGAGGGCCCCCAGATACGCAGTATTTT. It is translated as CSVRGPPDTQYF.

This clonotype was seen many times. This rearrangement joins TRBV10-3 to TRBJ2-3; TRBD2 agrees at 12 bases. The CDR3 extends over 18 amino acids. The trim removed 7 bases at V and 5 bases at J, leaving 16 bases unmatched. Germline V CDR1 and CDR2: ENHRY, SYGVKD. The CDR3 coding sequence is TGTGCCATCACCCCTGACTGGCTAGCGGGGGGGCCGGAAGATACGCAGTATTTT. It yields the protein CAITPDWLAGGPEDTQYF.

This clonotype was seen many times. This chain links TRBV20-1 with TRBJ2-3; 11 bases match TRBD2. The CDR3 length is 13 residues. From germline, CDR1 is DFQATT and CDR2 SNEGSKA (reference sequence). V lost 3 bases and J lost 6; bases outside the gene matches: 2. The chain's CDR3 is CSASSGGADTQYF. The CDR3 DNA follows: TGCAGTGCTAGTAGCGGGGGGGCGGATACGCAGTATTTT.